This TCR beta chain was documented in a study of blood T cell repertoires in COVID-19. Whole-study context: The study drew acute and convalescent COVID-19 samples from the United States, Italy and Spain. The cDNA or gDNA used as material had been derived from T cells, B-cell-depleted T cells, or PBMCs.

Per the germline V gene, CDR1 is GTSNPN and CDR2 is SVGIG (reference sequence). V lost 6 bases, J lost 6 bases, and 9 bases lay in between. CDR3 length: 10 residues. Authors' analysis steps: Researchers report that nucleated cell counts were estimated from reference gene primer amplification. The repertoire was sequenced with immunoSEQ multiplex PCR; TCRdb's copy has only in-frame clones and lacks some. Clone size and the V and J calls come from that table; the DNA yielded D and trimming. This sample has 200,000 to 250,000 clones; around 90% occur once, and the top ten carry about 6.3%. The receptor's source is a man aged 60 to 75 who had recovered from COVID-19. The chain employs TRBV30 and TRBJ2-7; D is perhaps TRBD1 (5 bases). Sequencing input: peripheral blood. CDR3 DNA: TGTGCCTGCCAGGGCCGCGAGCAGTACTTC. Translating gives CACQGREQYF.